Shown below are 21 T cell receptor beta chains from a single sample sequenced in a study of T cells in Graves' hyperthyroidism and ophthalmopathy. RNA transcripts provided the source from which TCR beta CDR3 regions were amplified. A set of HTBI primers served as the primers for a first-round RT-PCR of the TCR CDR3. TCRdb fed the multiplex PCR reads into MiXCR, producing one record per CDR3 protein. The sample lists 640,000 or so distinct CDR3 sequences, roughly 14% seen once, with roughly 4.3% in the top ten. Sequenced sample: blood. These receptors were obtained from a woman aged 40 to 50 with Graves' ophthalmopathy.

This clonotype was observed at least ten times. The chain's CDR3 is CASSEVTSGSYEQYF. The CDR3 DNA sequence: TGTGCCAGCAGTGAAGTAACTAGCGGTTCCTACGAGCAGTACTTC. The chain carries TRBV2 and TRBJ2-7; the match to TRBD2 covers 8 bases. The CDR3 spans 15 residues. Germline values: CDR1 SNHLY, CDR2 FYNNEI. The V segment lost 1 base and the J segment 1 base; nucleotides outside the gene matches: 3.

This clonotype was seen a few times. This chain links TRBV4-3 with TRBJ2-2; D gene unclear. This CDR3 region has 13 residues. Deletions cut 3 bases from V and 5 bases from J, with 7 bases between. The V gene's germline CDR1 is LGHNA and CDR2 YSLEER. CDR3 loop: CASSQRRTGELFF. The CDR3 DNA sequence: TGCGCCAGCAGCCAGAGGCGTACCGGGGAGCTGTTTTTT.

This clonotype has a handful of counts. The V gene is TRBV4-1, the J gene TRBJ1-2, with TRBD1 matching 9 bases. The CDR3 totals 17 residues. Losses at the gene ends were 4 bases for V and 8 bases for J; bases not matched to a gene: 17. From germline, CDR1 is MGHRA and CDR2 YSYEKL. The CDR3 is CASSPLRGQGSFGGYTF. In DNA, the CDR3 is TGCGCCAGCAGCCCCCTTCGGGGACAGGGATCCTTTGGGGGCTACACCTTC.

In this sample, this clonotype turned up many times. The V and J genes are TRBV20-1 and TRBJ2-5; D remains ambiguous. Germline V gene sequence: CDR1 DFQATT, CDR2 SNEGSKA (reference sequence). The CDR3 spans 12 residues. Trimming removed 7 bases at V and 2 bases at J, with 11 bases between. CDR3 amino acids: CSVSTFQETQYF. The DNA for the CDR3 is TGCAGTGTTAGTACGTTTCAAGAGACCCAGTACTTC.

The CDR3 DNA reads TGTGCCAGCAGTCCGGGACAGGCAGACGGAGAGACCCAGTACTTC. This gives the protein CASSPGQADGETQYF. The chain couples TRBV27 to TRBJ2-5; 8 positions agree with TRBD1. The CDR3 is 15 residues long. J lost 4 bases, V lost 5 bases, and 9 bases had no gene match. Per the germline V gene, CDR1 is MNHEY and CDR2 is SMNVEV (reference sequence).

The rearrangement links TRBV6-4 to TRBJ2-2, with TRBD2 matching over 7 bases. The CDR3 extends over 19 amino acids. Germline loops: CDR1 MRHNA, CDR2 SNTAGT. J gave up 4 bases and V 0 bases, and 14 bases lay outside the gene matches. CDR3 amino acids: CASSDSWRGGTTGTGELFF. The CDR3 coding sequence is TGTGCCAGCAGTGACTCGTGGAGGGGCGGGACTACAGGCACCGGGGAGCTGTTTTTT.

This clonotype appeared a few times. V usage is TRBV7-8 and J usage is TRBJ1-4; D remains ambiguous. V lost 5 bases, J lost 3 bases, and 13 bases lay in between. From germline, CDR1 is SGHVS and CDR2 FQNEAQ. There are 15 residues in the CDR3. This CDR3 is CASSRLRAPNEKLFF. In nucleotides, the CDR3 is TGTGCCAGCAGCCGACTTCGGGCACCTAATGAAAAACTGTTTTTT.

This clonotype was counted ten times or more. The chain recombines TRBV20-1 with TRBJ1-1; tentative D call: TRBD1 (6 bases). V lost 1 base and J lost 0, with 18 bases in between. The germline V gene encodes CDR1 DFQATT and CDR2 SNEGSKA (reference sequence). The CDR3 loop spans 17 amino acids. CDR3 in DNA: TGCAGTGCTAGAGTGACCGGACAGAGACTTATGAACACTGAAGCTTTCTTT. It translates to CSARVTGQRLMNTEAFF.

Worth noting for this clonotype: Given a much more abundant clone one base away, this may be a read error. The chain recombines TRBV10-3 with TRBJ1-5; no reliable D call. V lost 3 bases, J lost 0 bases, and 6 bases lay in between. Germline loops: CDR1 ENHRY, CDR2 SYGVKD. CDR3 length: 14 residues. The CDR3 loop is CAISDTDSNQPQHF. In nucleotides, the CDR3 is TGTGCCATCAGTGATACCGATAGCAATCAGCCCCAGCATTTT.

This sequence joins TRBV4-2 and TRBJ1-1; D call uncertain. Trimming removed 1 base from V and 3 bases from J, with 15 bases in between. The V gene's germline CDR1 is LGHNA and CDR2 YNFKEQ. The CDR3 consists of 16 residues. CDR3 amino acids: CASSQAFGNGDTEAFF. CDR3 in DNA: TGTGCCAGCAGCCAAGCGTTCGGGAACGGGGACACTGAAGCTTTCTTT.

This clonotype was recorded many times. The chain has TRBV7-2 and TRBJ2-7; the D gene is possibly TRBD2 (5 bases). Deletions cut 1 base from V and 5 bases from J, with 15 bases between. Looked up from germline, CDR1 is SGHTA and CDR2 is FQGNSA. The CDR3 is 15 residues long. CDR3: CASSLGLGESDEQYF. As DNA, the CDR3 is TGTGCCAGCAGCTTAGGGCTGGGAGAATCCGACGAGCAGTACTTC.

Of note for this clonotype: At one of its ends the junction is not consistent with the germline gene, which may arise from a read error. The chain joins TRBV30 to TRBJ1-1; D unresolved. The CDR3 is 14 residues long. CDR1 and CDR2 (germline): GTSNPN, SVGIG (reference sequence). CDR3 sequence: CAWNPGPIAEKASF. CDR3 nucleotides: TGTGCCTGGAATCCAGGACCGATAGCCGAGAAAGCTTCCTTT.

The chain uses TRBV12-3 or TRBV12-4 and TRBJ2-7; D is unclear. The CDR3 covers 14 residues. Trimming took 5 bases from V and 4 from J, leaving 15 bases between them. The CDR3 region is CASSPDLSSYEQYF. CDR3 nucleotide sequence: TGTGCCAGCAGTCCTGACTTATCCTCATACGAGCAGTACTTC.

This clonotype occurred many times. The genes are TRBV30 and TRBJ2-7; maybe TRBD1 (5 bases). The V and J ends lost 2 bases and 4 bases respectively, with 12 bases between them. CDR1 GTSNPN and CDR2 SVGIG come from the germline V gene (reference sequence). The CDR3 contains 13 residues. CDR3 protein: CAWSTGSGYEQYF. The DNA for the CDR3 is TGTGCCTGGAGTACTGGGTCAGGGTACGAGCAGTACTTC.

The chain employs TRBV6-1 and TRBJ1-4, with D hard to call. The CDR3 spans 12 residues. The V end lost 3 bases, the J end lost 7 bases, and 6 bases lay between the germline ends. Germline V gives CDR1 MNHNS, CDR2 SASEGT. CDR3 sequence: CASSDWGEKLFF. CDR3 DNA: TGTGCCAGCAGTGACTGGGGTGAAAAACTGTTTTTT.

The chain links TRBV19 to TRBJ1-1; a weak D match, TRBD1 (6 bases). V lost 9 bases to trimming and J lost 5 bases, with 16 bases between them. The CDR3 length is 13 residues. Germline V gene data show CDR1 as LNHDA and CDR2 as SQIVND (reference sequence). The CDR3 is CASLGQGRTEAFF. CDR3 DNA sequence: TGTGCCAGCCTCGGGCAGGGGCGTACTGAAGCTTTCTTT.

The sample holds many counts of this clonotype. V and J are TRBV25-1 and TRBJ1-2, with TRBD1 matching over 7 bases. The V segment lost 2 bases and the J segment 2 bases; nucleotides outside the gene matches: 2. The germline V gene encodes CDR1 MGHDK and CDR2 SYGVNS. The CDR3 length is 14 residues. CDR3 sequence: CASSEDRENYGYTF. In nucleotides, the CDR3 is TGTGCCAGCAGTGAAGACAGGGAAAACTATGGCTACACCTTC.

This clonotype was found many times. The rearrangement uses TRBV4-3 and TRBJ1-1; D may be TRBD1 (5 bases). V was pared by 1 base and J by 6 bases, with 12 bases between. Looked up from germline, CDR1 is LGHNA and CDR2 is YSLEER. This CDR3 has 14 amino acids. CDR3 DNA: TGCGCCAGCAGCCAAGCCGGACGGGGCCCTGAAGCTTTCTTT. This gives the protein CASSQAGRGPEAFF.

This clonotype showed up just a few times. The rearrangement links TRBV3-1 to TRBJ1-1; D unresolved. The CDR3 length is 12 residues. V was shortened by 4 bases and J by 4 bases, with 7 bases between the two germline ends. Germline-derived CDR1 and CDR2 are LGHDT and YNNKEL (reference sequence). DNA for the CDR3: TGTGCCAGCAGCCTGGAGACCACTGAAGCTTTCTTT. Residues: CASSLETTEAFF.

This clonotype has a count of ten or more. J is TRBJ1-3 and V is TRBV7-9; D may be TRBD1 (5 bases). CDR1 SEHNR and CDR2 FQNEAQ come from the germline V gene (reference sequence). CDR3 length: 12 residues. Here the CDR3 reads CTVGLSGNTIYF. CDR3 DNA sequence: TGTACAGTGGGACTCTCTGGAAACACCATATATTTT.

This clonotype occurred many times. The chain joins TRBV29-1 to TRBJ2-5; D possibly corresponds to TRBD1 (5 bases). Germline V gene sequence: CDR1 SQVTM, CDR2 ANQGSEA. The CDR3 consists of 12 residues. Between the trimmed V and J ends, which lost 4 bases and 5 bases, there was a span of 11 bases. The CDR3 nucleotides are TGCAGCGTTGGCAGGGCTTTTGAGACCCAGTACTTC. Its protein is CSVGRAFETQYF.